The 13 T cell receptor beta chains in this list originate from one sample, sequenced in a study of glioma-infiltrating T cells after dendritic cell vaccination. The time point here: after dendritic cell vaccination, including at tumor progression/relapse. Clones were read by immunoSEQ multiplex PCR, and TCRdb kept only the in-frame ones, dropping some. The sample contains roughly 100,000 clones, around 90% of which appear only once. This sample comprised blood, obtained after dendritic cell vaccination. These receptors came from a human donor with glioblastoma.

The genes are TRBV28 and TRBJ2-5; D perhaps matches TRBD2 (6 bases). The germline CDR1 and CDR2 sequences are MDHEN and SYDVKM. The CDR3 spans 13 residues. Trimming pared 8 bases from V and 5 bases from J, leaving 15 bases between. The CDR3 bases are TGTGCCAGCCGCTCGGGAGATGGGGAGACCCAGTACTTC. This codes for CASRSGDGETQYF.

V usage is TRBV4-2 and J usage is TRBJ2-2, with TRBD1 identical over 8 bases. Germline V CDR1 and CDR2: LGHNA, YNFKEQ. This CDR3 comprises 15 residues. Trimming cost V 5 bases and J 6 bases; bases outside gene matches: 8. CDR3 sequence reads: CASSYPDRASGELFF. Written as DNA, the CDR3 is TGTGCCAGCAGCTACCCGGACAGGGCGTCCGGGGAGCTGTTTTTT.

This chain links TRBV10-3 with TRBJ1-4, with 7 bases lining up with TRBD1. The CDR3 consists of 13 residues. J lost 7 bases, V lost 10 bases, and 9 bases had no gene match. CDR1 and CDR2 (germline): ENHRY, SYGVKD. The CDR3 is CASQDRVAEKLFF. As DNA, the CDR3 is TGTGCCAGCCAAGACAGGGTGGCTGAAAAACTGTTTTTT.

The rearrangement uses TRBV7-9 and TRBJ2-3, with TRBD2 as a possible D gene (5 bases). CDR1 is SEHNR and CDR2 is FQNEAQ in the germline V gene (reference sequence). With 0 bases removed from V and 4 bases from J, the gap between germline ends came to 8 bases. This CDR3 has 14 amino acids. This CDR3 is CASSLASRADTQYF. DNA for the CDR3: TGTGCCAGCAGCTTAGCGTCGAGGGCAGATACGCAGTATTTT.

The rearrangement uses TRBV6-5 and TRBJ2-7, with TRBD2 as a possible D gene (5 bases). CDR1 is MNHEY and CDR2 is SVGAGI in the germline V gene. This CDR3 region has 12 residues. Deletions cut 6 bases from V and 3 bases from J, with 9 bases between. The CDR3 DNA reads as TGTGCCAGCAGAGGACTCGGCTACGAGCAGTACTTC. This gives the protein CASRGLGYEQYF.

The chain links TRBV5-4 to TRBJ2-2; the D gene is possibly TRBD1 (5 bases). V dropped 3 bases and J dropped 0 bases, with 6 bases sitting between them. The V gene's germline CDR1 is SGHNT and CDR2 YYREEE (reference sequence). There are 14 residues in the CDR3. The CDR3 region is CASSSTANTGELFF. CDR3 nucleotides: TGTGCCAGCAGCTCGACAGCGAACACCGGGGAGCTGTTTTTT.

The chain employs TRBV5-1 and TRBJ2-7, with 9 bases matching TRBD2. Trimming took 4 bases from V and 6 from J; bases not matched to a gene: 11. This CDR3 comprises 15 residues. Germline V gene data show CDR1 as SGHRS and CDR2 as YFSETQ. The CDR3 sequence is CASSPGSSGSLEQYF. CDR3 nucleotide sequence: TGCGCCAGCAGCCCTGGGAGTAGCGGGAGTCTCGAGCAGTACTTC. The full variable domain, with the rest looked up from reference TRBV5-1 and TRBJ2-7, is KAGVTQTPRYLIKTRGQQVTLSCSPISGHRSVSWYQQTPGQGLQFLFEYFSETQRNKGNFPGRFSGRQFSNSRSEMNVSTLELGDSALYLCASSPGSSGSLEQYFGPGTRLTVT.

The chain employs TRBV7-9 and TRBJ2-3, with a tentative D call TRBD2 (6 bases). The CDR3 covers 14 residues. Per the germline V gene, CDR1 is SEHNR and CDR2 is FQNEAQ (reference sequence). V was cut by 5 bases and J by 6 bases, with 15 bases left in between. The CDR3 sequence: CASSLSWDSDTQYF. CDR3 DNA sequence: TGTGCCAGCAGCCTCTCTTGGGACTCCGATACGCAGTATTTT.

The chain is built from TRBV6-5 and TRBJ2-1; TRBD2 matches at 11 bases. V lost 5 bases and J lost 7; bases outside the gene matches: 7. Germline values: CDR1 MNHEY, CDR2 SVGAGI. CDR3 length: 15 amino acids. CDR3 nucleotide sequence: TGTGCCAGCAGTCGTCGGGCTAGCGGGGGGAATGAGCAGTTCTTC. Protein product: CASSRRASGGNEQFF.

The rearrangement joins TRBV19 to TRBJ1-5; 11 bases map to TRBD1. The CDR3 length is 16 residues. V gave up 3 bases and J gave up 5 bases; unmatched junction bases: 6. From germline, CDR1 is LNHDA and CDR2 SQIVND (reference sequence). As DNA, the CDR3 is TGTGCCAGTAGTATTGGGACAGGGGGATTGGATCAGCCCCAGCATTTT. It translates to CASSIGTGGLDQPQHF.

The J gene is TRBJ1-3, the V gene TRBV2; 7 bases map to TRBD1. The CDR3 sequence is 15 residues long. Germline CDR1 and CDR2: SNHLY and FYNNEI. J gave up 2 bases and V 6 bases, and 7 bases lay outside the gene matches. The chain's CDR3 is CASSLTGIPGNTIYF. DNA for the CDR3: TGTGCCAGCAGCTTGACAGGGATTCCTGGAAACACCATATATTTT.

The rearrangement links TRBV27 to TRBJ1-1; 7 bases fit TRBD1. Germline V lookup: CDR1 MNHEY, CDR2 SMNVEV (reference sequence). The CDR3 covers 13 residues. V lost 6 bases, J lost 1 base, and 2 bases stayed unmatched. This chain's CDR3 is CASRRTGNTEAFF. The CDR3 nucleotides are TGTGCCAGCAGGAGGACAGGGAACACTGAAGCTTTCTTT.

The table lists this clone with a few counts. The chain has TRBV4-2 and TRBJ1-5, with TRBD1 matching over 7 bases. The junction had 7 bases not matched to a gene; V was cut back by 0 bases and J by 5 bases. Germline values: CDR1 LGHNA, CDR2 YNFKEQ. The CDR3 totals 16 residues. Here the CDR3 reads CASSQEFDRADQPQHF. CDR3 sequence (DNA): TGTGCCAGCAGCCAAGAGTTTGACAGGGCCGATCAGCCCCAGCATTTT.